In this sample, the clone carrying this T cell receptor (beta chain) turned up many times. These data originate in a study of T cells in Graves' hyperthyroidism and ophthalmopathy. Amplification of TCR beta CDR3 regions used RNA as the template. Carried out on the TCR CDR3, a first-round RT-PCR used the HTBI primer set. TCRdb re-analysed the multiplex PCR reads in MiXCR, keeping a single row per CDR3 protein. Among about 740,000 distinct CDR3 sequences listed, approximately 14% were seen once. The germline V gene has CDR1 SGHNT and CDR2 YENEEA. The CDR3 covers 14 residues. Trimming cost V 5 bases and J 4 bases, with 13 bases left between them.

The sequencing sample was made of blood. The TCR originated in a woman younger than 35 with Graves' hyperthyroidism. The chain recombines TRBV11-3 with TRBJ2-3, with D possibly called TRBD1 or TRBD2 (6 bases each). CDR3 residues: CASSNRERADTQYF. Written as DNA, the CDR3 is TGTGCCAGCAGCAACAGGGAGCGGGCAGATACGCAGTATTTT.